Listed below are T cell receptor beta chains from one sample, sequenced in a study of identical twins. TCRdb re-called the 5' RACE reads with MiXCR, one entry per CDR3 protein. The table has hundreds of thousands of distinct CDR3 sequences, over 9% seen once; the top ten hold around 1.5%. These data also formed part of another study, on yellow fever vaccine responses in identical twins.

The sample consisted of PBMCs. These receptors originate from a woman between 18 and 29 years old in good health. Each CDR3 is given with its conserved first and last residue. A D gene is named only where the DNA matches it firmly. Size is omitted from some rows. Given values are once, few, many or a class for expanded clones.

v_gene: TRBV10-3
abundance: many
j_gene: TRBJ1-5
d_gene: NA
CDR3aa: CAIKEKGSDQPQHF
CDR3nt: TGTGCCATCAAAGAAAAGGGGTCTGACCAGCCCCAGCATTTT

v_gene: TRBV14
abundance: NA
j_gene: TRBJ2-4
d_gene: NA
CDR3aa: CASSQGTAIAKNIQYF
CDR3nt: TGTGCCAGCAGCCAAGGGACAGCCATAGCCAAAAACATTCAGTACTTC

v_gene: TRBV2
abundance: many
j_gene: TRBJ2-1
d_gene: TRBD2
CDR3aa: CASILAGANEQFF
CDR3nt: TGTGCCAGTATCCTAGCGGGAGCCAATGAGCAGTTCTTC

v_gene: TRBV6-5
abundance: once
j_gene: TRBJ2-7
d_gene: TRBD2
CDR3aa: CASSFGAGGPMYEQYF
CDR3nt: TGTGCCAGCAGTTTCGGAGCGGGAGGGCCTATGTACGAGCAGTACTTC

v_gene: TRBV6-5
abundance: few
j_gene: TRBJ2-3
d_gene: TRBD2
CDR3aa: CASSLQSAGLAGNTDTQYF
CDR3nt: TGTGCCAGCAGTTTACAATCAGCTGGACTAGCGGGGAACACAGATACGCAGTATTTT

v_gene: TRBV6-5
abundance: few
j_gene: TRBJ1-4
d_gene: NA
CDR3aa: CASSYSPFRGEKLFF
CDR3nt: TGTGCCAGCAGTTACTCGCCGTTTAGGGGTGAAAAACTGTTTTTT

v_gene: TRBV7-9
abundance: few
j_gene: TRBJ2-7
d_gene: TRBD1
CDR3aa: CASEGPGTDYEQYF
CDR3nt: TGTGCCAGCGAAGGGCCGGGGACAGACTACGAGCAGTACTTC

v_gene: TRBV10-3
abundance: many
j_gene: TRBJ2-1
d_gene: TRBD2
CDR3aa: CAIRGGALAGAIYNEQFF
CDR3nt: TGTGCCATCAGAGGGGGGGCACTAGCGGGAGCTATCTACAATGAGCAGTTCTTC

v_gene: TRBV12-3/TRBV12-4
abundance: few
j_gene: TRBJ2-1
d_gene: NA
CDR3aa: CASSLFASNEQFF
CDR3nt: TGTGCCAGCAGTTTATTCGCTAGCAATGAGCAGTTCTTC

v_gene: TRBV5-1
abundance: many
j_gene: TRBJ2-3
d_gene: NA
CDR3aa: CASSLGSGSTDTQYF
CDR3nt: TGCGCCAGCAGCTTGGGATCGGGAAGCACAGATACGCAGTATTTT

v_gene: TRBV6-1
abundance: many
j_gene: TRBJ2-1
d_gene: TRBD1
CDR3aa: CASSKGQGLYNEQFF
CDR3nt: TGTGCCAGCAGTAAAGGACAGGGACTGTACAATGAGCAGTTCTTC

v_gene: TRBV10-3
abundance: NA
j_gene: TRBJ2-7
d_gene: NA
CDR3aa: CAISGGQGGGYEQYF
CDR3nt: TGTGCCATCAGTGGAGGTCAGGGGGGTGGCTACGAGCAGTACTTC

v_gene: TRBV29-1
abundance: few
j_gene: TRBJ1-1
d_gene: NA
CDR3aa: CSVELFSRTREAFF
CDR3nt: TGCAGCGTTGAACTTTTTAGCAGGACGCGTGAAGCTTTCTTT

v_gene: TRBV6-1
abundance: few
j_gene: TRBJ2-1
d_gene: NA
CDR3aa: CASMWGHDYNEQFF
CDR3nt: TGTGCCAGCATGTGGGGTCACGATTACAATGAGCAGTTCTTC

v_gene: TRBV28
abundance: few
j_gene: TRBJ2-1
d_gene: NA
CDR3aa: CAVGGASSYNEQFF
CDR3nt: TGTGCCGTGGGGGGGGCGAGCTCCTACAATGAGCAGTTCTTC

v_gene: TRBV20-1
abundance: few
j_gene: TRBJ2-1
d_gene: TRBD2
CDR3aa: CSAIAGGYNEQFF
CDR3nt: TGCAGTGCTATAGCGGGGGGGTACAATGAGCAGTTCTTC

v_gene: TRBV18
abundance: NA
j_gene: TRBJ2-1
d_gene: NA
CDR3aa: CASYRDTEQFF
CDR3nt: TGTGCCAGCTACAGGGACACTGAGCAGTTCTTC

v_gene: TRBV28
abundance: many
j_gene: TRBJ2-2
d_gene: NA
CDR3aa: CASSPLRGRNTGELFF
CDR3nt: TGTGCCAGCAGTCCCCTCAGGGGACGGAACACCGGGGAGCTGTTTTTT

v_gene: TRBV29-1
abundance: many
j_gene: TRBJ2-1
d_gene: NA
CDR3aa: CSVEEPRGWSYNEQFF
CDR3nt: TGCAGCGTTGAAGAGCCCCGGGGGTGGTCCTACAATGAGCAGTTCTTC

v_gene: TRBV7-2
abundance: NA
j_gene: TRBJ1-1
d_gene: TRBD1
CDR3aa: CASSFPRDRPGDTEAFF
CDR3nt: TGTGCCAGCAGCTTCCCCCGGGACAGGCCTGGGGACACTGAAGCTTTCTTT

v_gene: TRBV15
abundance: NA
j_gene: TRBJ1-4
d_gene: TRBD1
CDR3aa: CATSRETGVDEKLFF
CDR3nt: TGTGCCACCAGCAGAGAGACAGGGGTTGATGAAAAACTGTTTTTT

v_gene: TRBV20-1
abundance: NA
j_gene: TRBJ2-3
d_gene: NA
CDR3aa: CSARVTGSGADTQYF
CDR3nt: TGCAGTGCTAGGGTAACGGGATCTGGGGCAGATACGCAGTATTTT

v_gene: TRBV10-3
abundance: many
j_gene: TRBJ1-5
d_gene: NA
CDR3aa: CAISESNPQPQHF
CDR3nt: TGTGCCATCAGTGAGTCGAATCCCCAGCCCCAGCATTTT

v_gene: TRBV5-1
abundance: few
j_gene: TRBJ2-5
d_gene: TRBD2
CDR3aa: CASSSSRLAGGETQYF
CDR3nt: TGCGCCAGCAGCTCCTCGAGACTAGCGGGAGGGGAGACCCAGTACTTC

v_gene: TRBV6-2/TRBV6-3
abundance: NA
j_gene: TRBJ1-2
d_gene: NA
CDR3aa: CASCRTENYGYTF
CDR3nt: TGTGCCAGCTGCCGGACAGAGAACTATGGCTACACCTTC

v_gene: TRBV12-3/TRBV12-4
abundance: NA
j_gene: TRBJ2-5
d_gene: TRBD1
CDR3aa: CASSLRDRGLQETQYF
CDR3nt: TGTGCCAGCAGTCTCAGGGACAGGGGCCTCCAAGAGACCCAGTACTTC

v_gene: TRBV2
abundance: NA
j_gene: TRBJ1-2
d_gene: NA
CDR3aa: CASSEADYGYTF
CDR3nt: TGTGCCAGCAGTGAAGCGGACTATGGCTACACCTTC

v_gene: TRBV20-1
abundance: NA
j_gene: TRBJ2-3
d_gene: TRBD2
CDR3aa: CSARTGLAPSTDTQYF
CDR3nt: TGCAGTGCTAGAACAGGACTAGCGCCTAGCACAGATACGCAGTATTTT

v_gene: TRBV20-1
abundance: many
j_gene: TRBJ1-5
d_gene: TRBD1
CDR3aa: CSASRAGIEQGNQPQHF
CDR3nt: TGCAGTGCTAGTAGAGCTGGGATAGAACAGGGGAATCAGCCCCAGCATTTT

v_gene: TRBV7-9
abundance: NA
j_gene: TRBJ2-2
d_gene: NA
CDR3aa: CASSGTPGRDGELFF
CDR3nt: TGTGCCAGCAGCGGGACCCCCGGAAGAGACGGGGAGCTGTTTTTT

v_gene: TRBV2
abundance: NA
j_gene: TRBJ2-5
d_gene: TRBD2
CDR3aa: CASSVLAGGPQETQYF
CDR3nt: TGTGCCAGCAGCGTGTTAGCGGGAGGCCCCCAAGAGACCCAGTACTTC

v_gene: TRBV12-3/TRBV12-4
abundance: few
j_gene: TRBJ1-6
d_gene: NA
CDR3aa: CASSPHSSYNSPLHF
CDR3nt: TGTGCCAGCAGCCCCCATAGCTCCTATAATTCACCCCTCCACTTT

v_gene: TRBV3-1
abundance: many
j_gene: TRBJ2-1
d_gene: TRBD2
CDR3aa: CASSLGLAGLYEQFF
CDR3nt: TGTGCCAGCAGCCTGGGACTAGCGGGATTGTATGAGCAGTTCTTC

v_gene: TRBV19
abundance: NA
j_gene: TRBJ2-1
d_gene: NA
CDR3aa: CASTTGGGHSYNEQFF
CDR3nt: TGTGCCAGTACCACTGGGGGGGGGCACTCCTACAATGAGCAGTTCTTC

v_gene: TRBV6-1
abundance: few
j_gene: TRBJ2-3
d_gene: NA
CDR3aa: CASSPPGRNPDTQYF
CDR3nt: TGTGCCAGCAGTCCTCCCGGTCGGAACCCAGATACGCAGTATTTT

v_gene: TRBV2
abundance: NA
j_gene: TRBJ2-1
d_gene: TRBD2
CDR3aa: CASSDEGGRAYNEQFF
CDR3nt: TGTGCCAGCAGTGACGAAGGCGGGAGGGCTTACAATGAGCAGTTCTTC

v_gene: TRBV5-1
abundance: many
j_gene: TRBJ2-1
d_gene: NA
CDR3aa: CASSLGGPDEQFF
CDR3nt: TGCGCCAGCAGCCTTGGGGGGCCCGATGAGCAGTTCTTC

v_gene: TRBV10-3
abundance: NA
j_gene: TRBJ2-4
d_gene: TRBD2
CDR3aa: CAISDAGTSGERDIQYF
CDR3nt: TGTGCCATCAGTGATGCAGGGACTAGCGGGGAAAGGGACATTCAGTACTTC

v_gene: TRBV24-1
abundance: few
j_gene: TRBJ2-6
d_gene: NA
CDR3aa: CATSDPGTSGANVLTF
CDR3nt: TGTGCCACCAGTGACCCCGGTACCTCTGGGGCCAACGTCCTGACTTTC

v_gene: TRBV3-1
abundance: NA
j_gene: TRBJ1-3
d_gene: NA
CDR3aa: CASSQDLVGNTIYF
CDR3nt: TGTGCCAGCAGCCAAGATCTCGTTGGAAACACCATATATTTT

v_gene: TRBV12-5
abundance: NA
j_gene: TRBJ2-7
d_gene: NA
CDR3aa: CASGNRDAYEQYF
CDR3nt: TGTGCTAGTGGTAACCGGGACGCCTACGAGCAGTACTTC

v_gene: TRBV7-2
abundance: few
j_gene: TRBJ1-6
d_gene: NA
CDR3aa: CASSSPDRTGFGSPLHF
CDR3nt: TGTGCCAGCAGCTCTCCAGACCGCACAGGTTTTGGTTCACCCCTCCACTTT

v_gene: TRBV2
abundance: many
j_gene: TRBJ2-1
d_gene: TRBD1
CDR3aa: CASRSRGLGYNEQFF
CDR3nt: TGTGCCAGCAGATCCAGGGGGCTAGGATACAATGAGCAGTTCTTC

v_gene: TRBV19
abundance: NA
j_gene: TRBJ2-3
d_gene: TRBD2
CDR3aa: CASSRTSGRPAEKTDTQYF
CDR3nt: TGTGCCAGTAGTCGGACTAGCGGGAGACCCGCTGAGAAAACAGATACGCAGTATTTT

v_gene: TRBV28
abundance: few
j_gene: TRBJ2-5
d_gene: NA
CDR3aa: CASSLSLPGGPQETQYF
CDR3nt: TGTGCCAGCAGTTTATCGTTGCCAGGGGGGCCCCAAGAGACCCAGTACTTC